This TCR beta chain came from a study of T cell repertoires in aging, cancer and after chemotherapy. Study-level background: About 9 million TCR reads were in the whole dataset. Study-level points and caveats: Compared with age-matched healthy donors, untreated hematological or solid cancer patients showed higher blood TCR clonality.

A mixed TRB-A/B primer pool amplified rearranged TRB by multiplex touch-down PCR. TCRdb re-called the multiplex PCR reads with MiXCR, one entry per CDR3 protein. There are fewer than 9,500 distinct CDR3 sequences in the sample; under 35% occur only once, and about 4% lies in the top ten. V gave up 8 bases and J gave up 3 bases; unmatched junction bases: 6. This CDR3 has 13 residues. Germline CDR1 is SEHNR and CDR2 is FQNEAQ (reference sequence). With regard to this clonotype: Its cognate antigen is unknown. A much bigger clone sits one base away, suggesting this may be a read error. This CDR3 is missing its conserved last phenylalanine or tryptophan, likely due to a read error.

Amplification of TCR beta used genomic DNA extracted from peripheral blood. This TCR was sampled from a human donor in good health. Material: blood. The chain joins TRBV7-9 to TRBJ2-7; 8 nucleotides line up with TRBD1. CDR3 sequence (DNA): TGTGCCAGCTCCCCCGGGACAGGCTACGAGCAGTACATC. Protein product: CASSPGTGYEQYI.